This TCR beta chain was captured by sequencing in a study of blood T cell repertoires in COVID-19. The method was immunoSEQ multiplex PCR; TCRdb's version includes in-frame clones alone and lacks a portion of them. The table includes hundreds of thousands of clones, 80% to 90% detected once. The source of this sequence is a woman in her 30s with active or convalescent COVID-19. The sequenced sample consisted of peripheral blood.

The CDR3 loop is CASSDGRGNNEQFF. The CDR3 DNA follows: TGTGCCAGCAGTGACGGGAGGGGAAACAATGAGCAGTTCTTC. The chain has TRBV6-1 and TRBJ2-1; TRBD2 aligns across 8 bases. V dropped 3 bases and J dropped 5; count of bases not matched to a gene: 3. Germline CDR1 MNHNS, CDR2 SASEGT. The CDR3 length is 14 residues.